The 2 T cell receptor beta chains below were found in one sample sequenced in a study of blood T cells in healthy people across ages. Combining a sample-barcoded 5' primer with a J-beta primer mix, a second PCR ran for 7 to 11 cycles. Using its own MiXCR run on the 5' RACE reads, TCRdb lists one record per CDR3 protein. The sample records over a million distinct CDR3 sequences, 40% to 45% being singletons. The source material was blood. The receptors were sampled from a woman in her sixties in good health.

The chain couples TRBV6-5 to TRBJ2-2; no reliable D call. V was shortened by 2 bases and J by 3 bases, with 7 bases between the two germline ends. This CDR3 is 14 amino acids long. Germline CDR1 and CDR2: MNHEY and SVGAGI. The CDR3: CASSYGQDTGELFF. The CDR3 region has the DNA TGTGCCAGCAGTTACGGGCAGGACACCGGGGAGCTGTTTTTT.

This chain joins TRBV4-1 and TRBJ1-6; D remains ambiguous. The CDR3 runs to 13 residues. Trimming took 0 bases from V and 15 from J, leaving 12 bases between them. Germline V gene data show CDR1 as MGHRA and CDR2 as YSYEKL. CDR3: CASSQDGDLVLHF. The CDR3 nucleotides are TGCGCCAGCAGCCAAGATGGGGATTTGGTCCTCCACTTT.